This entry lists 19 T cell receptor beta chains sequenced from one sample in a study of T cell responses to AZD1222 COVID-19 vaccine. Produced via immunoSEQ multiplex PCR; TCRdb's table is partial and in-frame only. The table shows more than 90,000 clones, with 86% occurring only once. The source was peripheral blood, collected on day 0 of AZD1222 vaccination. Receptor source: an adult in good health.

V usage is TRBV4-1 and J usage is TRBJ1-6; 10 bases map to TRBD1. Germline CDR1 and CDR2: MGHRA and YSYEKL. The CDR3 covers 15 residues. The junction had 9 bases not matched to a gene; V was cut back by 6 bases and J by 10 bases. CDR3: CASSVIGTGESPLHF. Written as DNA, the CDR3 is TGCGCCAGCAGTGTCATCGGGACAGGGGAATCACCCCTCCACTTT.

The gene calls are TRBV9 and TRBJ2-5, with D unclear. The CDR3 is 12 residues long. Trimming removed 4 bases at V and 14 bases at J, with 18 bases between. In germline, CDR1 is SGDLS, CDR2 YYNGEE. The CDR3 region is CASSPSPNLLYF. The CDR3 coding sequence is TGTGCCAGCAGCCCCAGTCCTAACCTTCTCTACTTC.

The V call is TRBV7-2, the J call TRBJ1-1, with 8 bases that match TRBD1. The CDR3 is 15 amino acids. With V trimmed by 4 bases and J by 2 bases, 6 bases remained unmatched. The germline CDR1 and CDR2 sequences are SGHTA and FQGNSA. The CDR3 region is CASSWGQVGNTEAFF. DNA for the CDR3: TGTGCCAGCAGCTGGGGACAGGTGGGAAACACTGAAGCTTTCTTT.

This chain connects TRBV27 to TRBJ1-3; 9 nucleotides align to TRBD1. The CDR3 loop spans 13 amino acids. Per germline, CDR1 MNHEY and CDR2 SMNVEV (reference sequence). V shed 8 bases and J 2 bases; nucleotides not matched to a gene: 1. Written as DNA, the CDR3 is TGTGCCAGCTGGGACAGGGCTGGAAACACCATATATTTT. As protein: CASWDRAGNTIYF.

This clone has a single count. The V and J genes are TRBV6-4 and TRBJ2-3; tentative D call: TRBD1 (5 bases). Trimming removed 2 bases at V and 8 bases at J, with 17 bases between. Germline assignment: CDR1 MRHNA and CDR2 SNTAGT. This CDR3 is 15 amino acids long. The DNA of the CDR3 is TGTGCCAGCAGTGACGGGTACAGGCCCTGTTTTACGCAGTATTTT. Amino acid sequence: CASSDGYRPCFTQYF.

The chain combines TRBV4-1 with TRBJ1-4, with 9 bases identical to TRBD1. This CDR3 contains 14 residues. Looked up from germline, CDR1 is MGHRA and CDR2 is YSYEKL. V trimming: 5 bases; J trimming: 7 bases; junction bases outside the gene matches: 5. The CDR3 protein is CASSEQGAGEKLFF. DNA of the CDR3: TGCGCCAGCAGCGAACAGGGGGCGGGTGAAAAACTGTTTTTT.

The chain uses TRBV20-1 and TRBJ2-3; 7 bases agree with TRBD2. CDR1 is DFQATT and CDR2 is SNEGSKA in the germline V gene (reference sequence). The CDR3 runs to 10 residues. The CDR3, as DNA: TGCGGGGGGGGCACAGATACGCAGTATTTT. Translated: CGGGTDTQYF.

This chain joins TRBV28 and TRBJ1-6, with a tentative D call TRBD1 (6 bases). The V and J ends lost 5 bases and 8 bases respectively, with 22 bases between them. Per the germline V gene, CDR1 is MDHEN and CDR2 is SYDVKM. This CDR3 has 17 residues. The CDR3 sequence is CASSTSVNRERHSPLHF. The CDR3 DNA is TGTGCCAGCAGTACGTCCGTGAACAGGGAAAGGCATTCACCCCTCCACTTT.

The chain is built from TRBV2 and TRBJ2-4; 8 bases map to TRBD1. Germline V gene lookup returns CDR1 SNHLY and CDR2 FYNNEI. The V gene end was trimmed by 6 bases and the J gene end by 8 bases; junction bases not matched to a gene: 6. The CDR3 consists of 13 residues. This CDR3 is CASRTGARDIQYF. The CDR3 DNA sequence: TGTGCCAGCAGGACAGGGGCCCGGGACATTCAGTACTTC.

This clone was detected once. As DNA, the CDR3 is TGTGCCAGCAGTTTAAGACGGCTAGCGGGAGGGCCCTGGTCCTACAATGAGCAGTTCTTC. It is translated as CASSLRRLAGGPWSYNEQFF. V gene TRBV28 combines with J gene TRBJ2-1; 12 bases are a match to TRBD2. This CDR3 has 20 amino acids. V was clipped by 2 bases and J by 1 base; unmatched bases: 12. Germline V lookup: CDR1 MDHEN, CDR2 SYDVKM. Filled out from reference TRBV28 and TRBJ2-1, the complete variable domain reads DVKVTQSSRYLVKRTGEKVFLECVQDMDHENMFWYRQDPGLGLRLIYFSYDVKMKEKGDIPEGYSVSREKKERFSLILESASTNQTSMYLCASSLRRLAGGPWSYNEQFFGPGTRLTVL.

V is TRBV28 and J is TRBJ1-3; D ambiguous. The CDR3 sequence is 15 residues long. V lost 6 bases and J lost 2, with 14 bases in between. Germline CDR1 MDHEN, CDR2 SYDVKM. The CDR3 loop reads CASSRQTGPGNTIYF. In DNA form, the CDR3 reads TGTGCCAGCAGCCGCCAGACGGGCCCTGGAAACACCATATATTTT.

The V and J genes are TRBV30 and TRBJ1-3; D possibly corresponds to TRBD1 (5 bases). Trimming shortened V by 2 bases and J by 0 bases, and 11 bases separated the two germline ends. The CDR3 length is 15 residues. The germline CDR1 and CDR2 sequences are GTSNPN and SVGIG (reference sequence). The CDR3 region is CAWSTYRISGNTIYF. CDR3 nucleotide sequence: TGTGCCTGGAGTACCTACAGGATCTCTGGAAACACCATATATTTT.

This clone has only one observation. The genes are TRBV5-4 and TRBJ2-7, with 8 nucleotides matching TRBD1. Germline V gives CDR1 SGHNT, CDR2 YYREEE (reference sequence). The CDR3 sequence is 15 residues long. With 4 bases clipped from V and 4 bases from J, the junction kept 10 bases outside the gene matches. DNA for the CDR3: TGTGCCAGCAGCCTGGGCGGACAGGGAAAATACGAGCAGTACTTC. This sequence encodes CASSLGGQGKYEQYF.

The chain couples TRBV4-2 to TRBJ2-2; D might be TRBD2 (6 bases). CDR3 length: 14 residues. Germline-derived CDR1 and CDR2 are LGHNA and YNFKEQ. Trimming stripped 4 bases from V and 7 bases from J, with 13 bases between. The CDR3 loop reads CASSPRGADGELFF. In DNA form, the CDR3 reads TGTGCCAGCAGCCCGCGGGGAGCTGACGGGGAGCTGTTTTTT.

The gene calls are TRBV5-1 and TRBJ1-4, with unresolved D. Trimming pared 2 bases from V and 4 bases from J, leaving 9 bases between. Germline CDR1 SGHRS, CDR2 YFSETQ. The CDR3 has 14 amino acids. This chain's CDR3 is CASSLTDYNEKLFF. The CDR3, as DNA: TGCGCCAGCAGCTTAACAGACTATAATGAAAAACTGTTTTTT.

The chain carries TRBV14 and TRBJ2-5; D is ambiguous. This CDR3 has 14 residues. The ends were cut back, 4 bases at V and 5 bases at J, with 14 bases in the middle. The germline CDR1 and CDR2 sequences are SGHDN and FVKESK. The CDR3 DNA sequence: TGTGCCAGCAGCCCCGATGATAAGTGGGAGACCCAGTACTTC. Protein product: CASSPDDKWETQYF. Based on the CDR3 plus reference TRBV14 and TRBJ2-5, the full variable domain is EAGVTQFPSHSVIEKGQTVTLRCDPISGHDNLYWYRRVMGKEIKFLLHFVKESKQDESGMPNNRFLAERTGGTYSTLKVQPAELEDSGVYFCASSPDDKWETQYFGPGTRLLVL.

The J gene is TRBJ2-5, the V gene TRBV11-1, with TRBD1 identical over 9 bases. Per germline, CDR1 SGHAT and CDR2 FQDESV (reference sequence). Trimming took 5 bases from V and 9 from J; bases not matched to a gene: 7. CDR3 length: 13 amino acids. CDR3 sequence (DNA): TGTGCCAGCAGCGATTACGGGACAGGGTCCCAGTACTTC. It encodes CASSDYGTGSQYF.

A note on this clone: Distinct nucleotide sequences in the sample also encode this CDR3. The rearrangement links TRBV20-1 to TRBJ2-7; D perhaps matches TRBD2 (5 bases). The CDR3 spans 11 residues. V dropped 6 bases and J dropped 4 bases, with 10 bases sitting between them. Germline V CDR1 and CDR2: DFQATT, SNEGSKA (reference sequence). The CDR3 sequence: CSAGRGYEQYF. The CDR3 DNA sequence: TGCAGTGCGGGCCGCGGGTACGAGCAGTACTTC.

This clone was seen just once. CDR3 DNA sequence: TGTGCCAGTAGTATAGCCCTCCCCGGGCTTTTCGAGAGCTATGGCTACACCTTC. It translates to CASSIALPGLFESYGYTF. This chain joins TRBV19 and TRBJ1-2; D gene ambiguous. The germline CDR1 and CDR2 sequences are LNHDA and SQIVND (reference sequence). The V end lost 1 base, the J end lost 4 bases, and 22 bases lay between the germline ends. This CDR3 is built from 18 residues.